What follows are 9 T cell receptor beta chains derived from one specimen sequenced in a study of beta chain features in type 1 diabetes. Expressed TCRB transcripts got sequenced, as all isolated RNA was reverse transcribed. Profiled with immunoSEQ multiplex PCR; TCRdb holds only in-frame clones, not every one. The sample contains about 370,000 clones, around 15% of which appear only once. The sample consisted of naive CD4+ T cells from blood. The receptors were gathered from a young woman in good health.

This clone showed up just a few times. V is TRBV19 and J is TRBJ2-2; TRBD1 matches 7 bases. The length of the CDR3 is 14 residues. V shed 5 bases and J 3 bases; nucleotides not matched to a gene: 3. CDR1 and CDR2 (germline): LNHDA, SQIVND (reference sequence). This CDR3 is CASSEGADTGELFF. CDR3 DNA: TGTGCCAGTAGTGAGGGGGCGGACACCGGGGAGCTGTTTTTT.

This clone was detected only a few times. The V and J genes are TRBV5-4 and TRBJ1-2; no firm D call. The CDR3 consists of 12 residues. Trimming shortened V by 0 bases and J by 8 bases, and 8 bases separated the two germline ends. CDR1 and CDR2 (germline): SGHNT, YYREEE (reference sequence). CDR3 in amino acids: CASSLVRGGYTF. DNA of the CDR3: TGTGCCAGCAGCTTGGTCCGGGGAGGCTACACCTTC.

This chain links TRBV7-3 with TRBJ2-1; D is unresolved. This CDR3 contains 16 residues. V lost 1 base, J lost 2 bases, and 12 bases lay in between. The germline V gene has CDR1 SGHTA and CDR2 FQGTGA. CDR3 bases: TGTGCCAGCAGCTTAAGGGTGGCGGATACCTACAATGAGCAGTTCTTC. Its translation is CASSLRVADTYNEQFF.

This chain uses TRBV6-6 with TRBJ2-1, with a possible D match to TRBD1 (6 bases). V was shortened by 5 bases and J by 3 bases, with 11 bases between the two germline ends. Germline V gene sequence: CDR1 MNHNY, CDR2 SVGAGI (reference sequence). The length of the CDR3 is 14 residues. This CDR3 reads CASSGDRRYNEQFF. The CDR3 nucleotides are TGTGCCAGCAGTGGTGACAGGCGCTACAATGAGCAGTTCTTC.

This sequence joins TRBV30 and TRBJ1-3, with a weak D call TRBD1 (5 bases). There are 13 residues in the CDR3. V gave up 4 bases and J gave up 6 bases, with 13 bases separating them. Germline V CDR1 and CDR2: GTSNPN, SVGIG (reference sequence). CDR3 region: CAWTKGVANTIYF. DNA of the CDR3: TGTGCCTGGACTAAAGGGGTCGCAAACACCATATATTTT.

The rearrangement links TRBV19 to TRBJ2-1; TRBD1 aligns across 9 bases. The V gene end was trimmed by 7 bases and the J gene end by 9 bases; junction bases not matched to a gene: 13. This CDR3 region has 15 residues. Germline values: CDR1 LNHDA, CDR2 SQIVND (reference sequence). This CDR3 reads CASTPQQGASGEQFF. The CDR3 DNA follows: TGTGCCAGTACTCCTCAACAGGGGGCGTCGGGTGAGCAGTTCTTC.

This rearrangement joins TRBV5-1 to TRBJ1-2; TRBD1 is a possible D gene (5 bases). Trimming removed 0 bases from V and 4 bases from J, with 13 bases in between. CDR3 size: 15 residues. Germline lookup yields CDR1 SGHRS and CDR2 YFSETQ. CDR3 region: CASSLARGIGYGYTF. DNA of the CDR3: TGCGCCAGCAGCTTGGCCCGGGGGATCGGCTATGGCTACACCTTC.

The sample holds a few counts of this clone. The sample contains more than one DNA sequence encoding this CDR3. The V gene is TRBV5-1, the J gene TRBJ2-6; weak D call: TRBD1 (6 bases). This CDR3 spans 15 amino acids. Trimming cost V 4 bases and J 2 bases, with 10 bases left between them. Germline values: CDR1 SGHRS, CDR2 YFSETQ. The CDR3 loop is CASSPEGAGANVLTF. The CDR3 DNA sequence: TGCGCCAGCAGCCCCGAGGGGGCTGGGGCCAACGTCCTGACTTTC.

The chain carries TRBV9 and TRBJ2-2, with 10 bases matching TRBD2. V dropped 0 bases and J dropped 3; count of bases not matched to a gene: 2. The CDR3 runs to 16 residues. Germline V CDR1 and CDR2: SGDLS, YYNGEE. CDR3 nucleotide sequence: TGTGCCAGCAGCGTAGCGGGACTAGCGTACACCGGGGAGCTGTTTTTT. Translation: CASSVAGLAYTGELFF. The variable domain in full, with the rest retrieved from reference TRBV9 and TRBJ2-2, is DSGVTQTPKHLITATGQRVTLRCSPRSGDLSVYWYQQSLDQGLQFLIQYYNGEERAKGNILERFSAQQFPDLHSELNLSSLELGDSALYFCASSVAGLAYTGELFFGEGSRLTVL.